Below are 9 T cell receptor beta chains sequenced from a single sample in a study of blood T cells in healthy people across ages. The second PCR ran about 6 to 11 cycles with a sample-barcoded 5' primer and J-beta primers. TCRdb reanalysed the 5' RACE reads using MiXCR and keeps one entry per CDR3 protein. The table has 1,500,000 or so distinct CDR3 sequences, about 45% seen once. The sample consisted of blood. All receptors come from a woman aged 18 to 35 in good health.

The chain joins TRBV4-3 to TRBJ2-3, with D possibly being TRBD2 (5 bases). V lost 4 bases to trimming and J lost 2 bases, with 10 bases between them. The CDR3 length is 14 residues. Germline CDR1 LGHNA, CDR2 YSLEER. The CDR3 sequence: CASSRPDFTDTQYF. For the CDR3, the DNA is TGCGCCAGCAGCCGGCCGGACTTCACAGATACGCAGTATTTT.

This clonotype was counted a single time. This chain links TRBV7-2 with TRBJ2-2; 11 bases map to TRBD2. Per germline, CDR1 SGHTA and CDR2 FQGNSA. With V trimmed by 7 bases and J by 5 bases, 6 bases remained unmatched. This CDR3 region has 15 residues. CDR3 loop: CASTIAGGRTGELFF. For the CDR3, the DNA is TGTGCCAGCACGATAGCGGGAGGGCGGACCGGGGAGCTGTTTTTT.

This clonotype has more than one count but fewer than ten. J is TRBJ2-5 and V is TRBV5-1, with D possibly TRBD1 on 6 matching bases. Germline V gives CDR1 SGHRS, CDR2 YFSETQ. The CDR3 covers 15 residues. The germline V and J ends were trimmed by 5 bases and 11 bases, with 25 bases remaining between them. CDR3 coding DNA: TGCGCCAGCAGTTCGGGGACAAGAAACTACAATGAGCAGTACTTC. Amino acid sequence: CASSSGTRNYNEQYF.

This clonotype has a handful of counts. This sequence joins TRBV20-1 and TRBJ2-5, with 7 bases that match TRBD2. Germline CDR1 is DFQATT and CDR2 is SNEGSKA (reference sequence). J gave up 3 bases and V 1 base, and 5 bases lay outside the gene matches. The CDR3 runs 14 residues. This CDR3 is CSARGLAVEETQYF. The CDR3, as DNA: TGCAGTGCTAGAGGCCTAGCGGTTGAAGAGACCCAGTACTTC.

The chain is built from TRBV27 and TRBJ1-1; TRBD1 is a possible D gene (5 bases). The germline V gene has CDR1 MNHEY and CDR2 SMNVEV (reference sequence). This CDR3 contains 14 residues. Between the trimmed V and J ends, which lost 4 bases and 6 bases, there was a span of 15 bases. CDR3 in amino acids: CASSSGTRLAEAFF. DNA for the CDR3: TGTGCCAGCAGTTCCGGGACTCGGCTCGCTGAAGCTTTCTTT.

This clonotype turned up a few times. CDR3 coding DNA: TGTGCCAGCAGGGACCGAGGAGCTTACGAGCAGTACTTC. Residues: CASRDRGAYEQYF. The gene calls are TRBV14 and TRBJ2-7, with D unclear. V lost 6 bases and J lost 4, with 13 bases in between. CDR3 length: 13 amino acids. Germline assignment: CDR1 SGHDN and CDR2 FVKESK.

The chain carries TRBV7-2 and TRBJ2-2, with D perhaps being TRBD1 or TRBD2 (5 bases each). Germline CDR1 is SGHTA and CDR2 is FQGNSA. This CDR3 is 14 amino acids long. The germline V and J ends were trimmed by 7 bases and 4 bases, with 13 bases remaining between them. CDR3 amino acids: CASKRDLTTGELFF. CDR3 DNA: TGTGCCAGCAAGAGGGACCTAACCACCGGGGAGCTGTTTTTT.

This clonotype was seen once. At one end the junction does not follow the germline gene, possibly because of a read error. This sequence joins TRBV5-1 and TRBJ2-7, with a tentative D call TRBD2 (5 bases). Looked up from germline, CDR1 is SGHRS and CDR2 is YFSETQ. The CDR3 covers 14 residues. In nucleotides, the CDR3 is TGCGCCGGCAGCTCCGGACTGAACTCCTACGAGCAGTACTTC. Its protein is CAGSSGLNSYEQYF. The variable domain in full, completed from reference TRBV5-1 and TRBJ2-7, reads KAGVTQTPRYLIKTRGQQVTLSCSPISGHRSVSWYQQTPGQGLQFLFEYFSETQRNKGNFPGRFSGRQFSNSRSEMNVSTLELGDSALYLCAGSSGLNSYEQYFGPGTRLTVT.

This sequence joins TRBV27 and TRBJ2-6; D uncertain. Germline CDR1 reads MNHEY; CDR2 reads SMNVEV (reference sequence). The CDR3 length is 15 residues. The V and J ends lost 7 bases and 0 bases respectively, with 10 bases between them. The CDR3 DNA sequence: TGTGCCAGCACGTCAGGAGTCTCTGGGGCCAACGTCCTGACTTTC. Residues: CASTSGVSGANVLTF.